This T cell receptor beta chain is from a study of blood T cell repertoires in COVID-19. The repertoire was sequenced with immunoSEQ multiplex PCR; TCRdb's copy has only in-frame clones and lacks some. This repertoire shows around 250,000 clones, approximately 90% found once; its top ten account for 3.5% to 4%. V lost 6 bases and J 3 bases, leaving 23 bases between the germline ends. Germline V gene lookup returns CDR1 SNHLY and CDR2 FYNNEI. CDR3 length equals 18 residues. The source is a man aged 18-30 years with active or convalescent COVID-19. V gene TRBV2 combines with J gene TRBJ2-2, with D maybe TRBD1 (6 bases). Sequenced material: peripheral blood. CDR3 DNA sequence: TGTGCCAGCAGGGCCCCAGGTCAGGGGTTTAATTACACCGGGGAGCTGTTTTTT. Translated, it gives CASRAPGQGFNYTGELFF. The full variable domain, completed using reference TRBV2 and TRBJ2-2, is EPEVTQTPSHQVTQMGQEVILRCVPISNHLYFYWYRQILGQKVEFLVSFYNNEISEKSEIFDDQFSVERPDGSNFTLKIRSTKLEDSAMYFCASRAPGQGFNYTGELFFGEGSRLTVL.